The next 5 T cell receptor beta chains were all read from a single sample in a study of T cell responses to AZD1222 COVID-19 vaccine. Produced via immunoSEQ multiplex PCR; TCRdb's table is partial and in-frame only. Of 70,000 to 90,000 clones in the sample, approximately 91% are singletons; the top ten hold less than 2.5%. The sequenced sample was peripheral blood, obtained on day 0 of AZD1222 vaccination. Source of these receptors: an adult in good health.

V usage is TRBV7-9 and J usage is TRBJ1-4, with 9 bases aligning to TRBD1. V was pared by 3 bases and J by 7 bases, with 3 bases of the junction left unmatched. This CDR3 spans 14 amino acids. Germline loops: CDR1 SEHNR, CDR2 FQNEAQ (reference sequence). CDR3 in amino acids: CASSFTGGIEKLFF. The DNA of the CDR3 is TGTGCCAGCAGCTTCACAGGGGGCATTGAAAAACTGTTTTTT.

The V and J genes are TRBV5-1 and TRBJ1-2; 10 nucleotides align to TRBD1. The CDR3 contains 13 residues. V lost 4 bases, J lost 8 bases, and 5 bases stayed unmatched. CDR1 is SGHRS, CDR2 YFSETQ, per germline. CDR3 sequence (DNA): TGCGCCAGCAGCCCCGGGACAGGGGCCGGCTACACCTTC. Protein product: CASSPGTGAGYTF.

This rearrangement joins TRBV28 to TRBJ1-1; a possible D gene is TRBD1 (5 bases). The CDR3 spans 13 residues. The V end was cut by 8 bases, the J end by 1 base, with 11 bases between. Per the germline V gene, CDR1 is MDHEN and CDR2 is SYDVKM. CDR3: CASSSGENTEAFF. In nucleotides, the CDR3 is TGTGCCAGCTCCTCGGGGGAGAACACTGAAGCTTTCTTT. The whole variable domain, filled in from reference TRBV28 and TRBJ1-1, reads DVKVTQSSRYLVKRTGEKVFLECVQDMDHENMFWYRQDPGLGLRLIYFSYDVKMKEKGDIPEGYSVSREKKERFSLILESASTNQTSMYLCASSSGENTEAFFGQGTRLTVV.

The rearrangement uses TRBV6-5 and TRBJ1-4; 8 bases match TRBD1. V was pared by 1 base and J by 10 bases, with 8 bases of the junction left unmatched. The CDR3 length is 15 residues. Germline V gene lookup returns CDR1 MNHEY and CDR2 SVGAGI. CDR3 amino acids: CASSYLRGQAVKLFF. Here the CDR3 DNA reads TGTGCCAGCAGTTACTTGAGGGGACAGGCGGTAAAACTGTTTTTT.

The V gene is TRBV19, the J gene TRBJ2-1; D is perhaps TRBD2 (5 bases). CDR1 is LNHDA, CDR2 SQIVND, per germline (reference sequence). V lost 7 bases and J lost 6, with 16 bases in between. The CDR3 is 14 residues long. The CDR3 sequence: CASTSRGRSNEQFF. In DNA, the CDR3 is TGTGCCAGTACCTCAAGAGGGCGTAGCAATGAGCAGTTCTTC.